Listed below are T cell receptor beta chains from one sample, sequenced in a study of Ad26.COV2.S vaccination and SARS-CoV-2 variants. Assay: immunoSEQ multiplex PCR; the TCRdb copy retains only in-frame clones and omits some. The table shows about 400,000 clones, with roughly 90% occurring only once. Sequencing was performed on peripheral blood, taken in a trial of Ad26.COV2.S vaccine versus placebo. These TCRs come from a person between 18 and 59 years old who received the Ad26.COV2.S COVID-19 vaccine or a placebo. CDR3s include the opening cysteine and the closing phenylalanine or tryptophan. The D gene is left open where the match is weak. Clone size is shown for a subset of rows, as once, few, many or a class of expanded clone.

V	J	D	size	DNA	CDR3
TRBV6-2/TRBV6-3	TRBJ2-1	TRBD2	.	TGTGCCAGCAGTTACCCGACTAGCGGGGGGTCGGGTGAGCAGTTCTTC	CASSYPTSGGSGEQFF
TRBV11-2	TRBJ1-2	TRBD1	.	TGTGCCAGCAGCTCAGGGTTACAGGGGGTCGGCTATGGCTACACCTTC	CASSSGLQGVGYGYTF
TRBV7-8	TRBJ2-3	.	.	TGTGCCAGCAGCTTCGGGACGGGGCAGTCTGATACGCAGTATTTT	CASSFGTGQSDTQYF
TRBV6-5	TRBJ2-3	TRBD2	.	TGTGCCAGCGTCTTCCTAGCGGACAGCACAGATACGCAGTATTTT	CASVFLADSTDTQYF
TRBV5-1	TRBJ2-7	TRBD1	.	TGCGCCAGTGGACAGGCCCCTCTCTACGAGCAGTACTTC	CASGQAPLYEQYF
TRBV10-1	TRBJ2-2	.	.	TGCGCCAGCGAGGGTCCGAACACCGGGGAGCTGTTTTTT	CASEGPNTGELFF
TRBV7-8	TRBJ1-2	.	.	TGTGCCAGCAGCTTATATGGAGGAAACGGCTACACCTTC	CASSLYGGNGYTF
TRBV5-8	TRBJ2-7	TRBD2	.	TGTGCCAGCAGCTTGGTTGGGACTAGCGCGCACGAGCAGTACTTC	CASSLVGTSAHEQYF
TRBV11-2	TRBJ2-3	.	.	TGTGCCAGCAGCTTAACAACCGACACCGCAGGCACAGATACGCAGTATTTT	CASSLTTDTAGTDTQYF
TRBV28	TRBJ1-1	TRBD1	.	TGTGCCAGCAGTTGGCCCCGGACAGGGGGTAAGATGAACACTGAAGCTTTCTTT	CASSWPRTGGKMNTEAFF
TRBV4-1	TRBJ1-2	TRBD1	.	TGCGCCAGCAGCCAATTGCCGGACAGGAATGGCTACACCTTC	CASSQLPDRNGYTF
TRBV19	TRBJ1-4	.	once	TGTGCCAGTAGTATCCTGCAGGGAGATGAAAAACTGTTTTTT	CASSILQGDEKLFF
TRBV3-1/TRBV3-2	TRBJ1-2	.	.	TGTGCCAGCAGCCAAGACTTGAGGGCCATCAACTATGGCTACACCTTC	CASSQDLRAINYGYTF
TRBV19	TRBJ1-3	.	.	TGTGCCACCCTGATAAAGGGACAACGCTCTGGAAACACCATATATTTT	CATLIKGQRSGNTIYF
TRBV18	TRBJ2-1	.	.	TGTGCCAGCTCACCACTTTCAGGGAACAATGAGCAGTTCTTC	CASSPLSGNNEQFF
TRBV7-8	TRBJ1-5	.	.	TGTGCCAGCAGCTTAGGAATGGAGGGGCGGCAGCCCCAGCATTTT	CASSLGMEGRQPQHF
TRBV28	TRBJ1-1	TRBD1	.	TGTGCCAGCAGTTTCTCGGGACAGAGTACGACTGAAGCTTTCTTT	CASSFSGQSTTEAFF
TRBV28	TRBJ2-7	.	once	TGTGCCAGCAGTTTAGTGGGGGGCTGGGACGAGCAGTACTTC	CASSLVGGWDEQYF
TRBV5-6	TRBJ1-1	.	.	TGTGCCAGCAGCTTGTACCGGGGGGCGGGCACTGAAGCTTTCTTT	CASSLYRGAGTEAFF
TRBV3-1/TRBV3-2	TRBJ2-3	.	.	TGTGCCAGCAGCCAATGGATTGGTGTGACCGTTTTGGGAGATACGCAGTATTTT	CASSQWIGVTVLGDTQYF
TRBV7-2	TRBJ2-7	.	.	TGTGCCAGCAGCTCCAACTACGAGCAGTACTTC	CASSSNYEQYF
TRBV12-3/TRBV12-4	TRBJ2-7	.	.	TGTGCCAGCAGTTTGATCGATACCTACGAGCAGTACTTC	CASSLIDTYEQYF
TRBV5-4	TRBJ2-3	TRBD2	.	TGTGCCAGCAGCTTCCGACTAGCGGGGGGCACAGATACGCAGTATTTT	CASSFRLAGGTDTQYF
TRBV7-9	TRBJ2-1	TRBD1	.	TGTGCCAGCGATACGGACAGGGGCAATGAGCAGTTCTTC	CASDTDRGNEQFF
TRBV13	TRBJ2-7	TRBD1	.	TGTGCCAGCAGCTGGGGACAGGGCGAGCAGTACTTC	CASSWGQGEQYF
TRBV6-5	TRBJ2-3	.	.	TGTGCCACCTGGGGGGAAGGGCGCACAGATACGCAGTATTTT	CATWGEGRTDTQYF
TRBV5-1	TRBJ1-2	.	.	TGCGCCAGCAGCTTGTATCTTCAGGGTACGGATGGCTACACCTTC	CASSLYLQGTDGYTF
TRBV4-3	TRBJ2-3	.	.	TGCGCCAGCAGCCAAGGGGACAGCACAGATACGCAGTATTTT	CASSQGDSTDTQYF
TRBV5-4	TRBJ1-1	.	once	TGTGCCAGCAGCTTCCGGGGGGGGAACACTGAAGCTTTCTTT	CASSFRGGNTEAFF
TRBV6-6	TRBJ1-1	.	.	TGTGCCAGCAGTTCAAGGGTTTCGAACACTGAAGCTTTCTTT	CASSSRVSNTEAFF
TRBV11-3	TRBJ2-3	.	.	TGTGCCAGCAGCTCTGGTACTACCTCGGGACTTAGCACAGATACGCAGTATTTT	CASSSGTTSGLSTDTQYF
TRBV7-9	TRBJ1-5	.	.	TGTGCCAGCAGCCGTTTGTCGGGCCAGCCCCAGCATTTT	CASSRLSGQPQHF
TRBV6-5	TRBJ1-2	.	.	TGTGCCAGCAGTAAGGGGGGGAGAGCTAACTATGGCTACACCTTC	CASSKGGRANYGYTF
TRBV7-9	TRBJ2-7	.	.	TGTGCCAGCAGCTTAGTCGGGGACTCCTCCTACGAGCAGTACTTC	CASSLVGDSSYEQYF
TRBV18	TRBJ1-1	.	.	TGTGCCAGCTCACCATTTGGGGGGCAGGGAGGAACTGAAGCTTTCTTT	CASSPFGGQGGTEAFF
TRBV10-2	TRBJ2-3	TRBD2	.	TGCGCCAGCAGGGGGACTAGCGGCACAGATACGCAGTATTTT	CASRGTSGTDTQYF
TRBV14	TRBJ1-2	.	.	TGTGCCAGGATCCATATTCACTATGGCTACACCTTC	CARIHIHYGYTF
TRBV11-2	TRBJ1-6	.	few	TGTGCCAGCCGGCCGGGACTAAATAATTCACCCCTCCACTTT	CASRPGLNNSPLHF
TRBV7-2	TRBJ2-7	.	.	TGTGCCAGCAGCTTATGGTTAGGGGGACCCTACGAGCAGTACTTC	CASSLWLGGPYEQYF
TRBV7-9	TRBJ2-7	TRBD2	.	TGTGCCAGCAGCCTAGCGGGGGGGATGACCCACTACGAGCAGTACTTC	CASSLAGGMTHYEQYF
TRBV28	TRBJ2-7	.	.	TGTGCCAGCAGTTCCCAACACCGGGACTCCAAAACCTACGAGCAGTACTTC	CASSSQHRDSKTYEQYF
TRBV21-1	TRBJ2-7	.	.	TGTGCCAGCAGCAACGGGCCCCAAAGCTACGAGCAGTACTTC	CASSNGPQSYEQYF
TRBV5-8	TRBJ1-5	TRBD1	.	TGTGCCAGCAGCCCAGACAGGGTTTTTGGCAATCAGCCCCAGCATTTT	CASSPDRVFGNQPQHF
TRBV18	TRBJ2-4	.	.	TGTGCCAGCTCCCTGGGGACGGAAAACATTCAGTACTTC	CASSLGTENIQYF
TRBV3-1/TRBV3-2	TRBJ2-7	.	.	TGTGCCAGCAGCCAAGTCGGCTACGAGCAGTACTTC	CASSQVGYEQYF
TRBV19	TRBJ2-2	TRBD2	.	TGTGCCAGTAGGACCTTAGCGGGGGGGTTGGCCGGGGAGCTGTTTTTT	CASRTLAGGLAGELFF
TRBV2	TRBJ2-3	.	once	TGTGCCAGCAGGACTTCGTCAGATACGCAGTATTTT	CASRTSSDTQYF
TRBV5-1	TRBJ2-1	TRBD2	.	TGCGCCAGCAGCTTGGGACTAGCGGTAAATTACAATGAGCAGTTCTTC	CASSLGLAVNYNEQFF
TRBV7-9	TRBJ2-2	.	.	TGTGCCAGCAAGGGATTGGGGCCGACCGGGGAGCTGTTTTTT	CASKGLGPTGELFF
TRBV12-3/TRBV12-4	TRBJ1-1	.	.	TGTGCCAGCAGCAGGGTCGGGAACACTGAAGCTTTCTTT	CASSRVGNTEAFF
TRBV2	TRBJ2-1	TRBD2	.	TGTGCCAGCAAAAGCGGGGGGGGCCCTCTTGAGCAGTTCTTC	CASKSGGGPLEQFF
TRBV6-1	TRBJ1-5	.	.	TGTGCCAGCAGTGATCCCACAGAAATCAATCAGCCCCAGCATTTT	CASSDPTEINQPQHF
TRBV6-5	TRBJ2-2	.	.	TGTGCCAGCAGTTACGCCGACACCGGGGAGCTGTTTTTT	CASSYADTGELFF
TRBV12-3/TRBV12-4	TRBJ1-2	.	.	TGTGCCAGCAGTTTTGGGGGGCTCGGCTACACCTTC	CASSFGGLGYTF
TRBV5-1	TRBJ2-7	TRBD1	.	TGCGCCAGCAGCTTGATACAGGGGATAAACGAGCAGTACTTC	CASSLIQGINEQYF
TRBV3-1/TRBV3-2	TRBJ2-1	TRBD2	.	TGTGCCAGCAGCCAAGATCTTGGTCTCCGGGGGGGCCTGGAAGAGCAGTTCTTC	CASSQDLGLRGGLEEQFF
TRBV27	TRBJ1-3	.	.	TGTGCCAGCAGTGACCTTGGGGCAAACACCATATATTTT	CASSDLGANTIYF
TRBV19	TRBJ2-1	TRBD1	once	TGTGCCAGTATGACAGGGGGCACGACCTACAATGAGCAGTTCTTC	CASMTGGTTYNEQFF